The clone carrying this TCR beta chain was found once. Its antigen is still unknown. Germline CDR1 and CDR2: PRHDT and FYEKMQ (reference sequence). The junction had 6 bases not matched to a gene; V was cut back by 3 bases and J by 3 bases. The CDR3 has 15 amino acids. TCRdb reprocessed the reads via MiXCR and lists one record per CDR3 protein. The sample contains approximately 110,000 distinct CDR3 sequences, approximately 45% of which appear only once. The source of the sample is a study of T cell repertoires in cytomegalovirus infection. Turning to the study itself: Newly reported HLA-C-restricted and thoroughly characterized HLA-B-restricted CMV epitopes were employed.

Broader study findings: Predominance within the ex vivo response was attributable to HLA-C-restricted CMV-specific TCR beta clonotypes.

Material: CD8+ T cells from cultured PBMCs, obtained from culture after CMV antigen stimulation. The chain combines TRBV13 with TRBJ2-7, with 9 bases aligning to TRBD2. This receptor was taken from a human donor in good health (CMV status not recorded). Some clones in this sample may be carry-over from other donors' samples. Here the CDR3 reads CASSFESSGVYEQYF. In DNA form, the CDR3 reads TGTGCCAGCAGCTTTGAATCTAGCGGGGTCTACGAGCAGTACTTC.